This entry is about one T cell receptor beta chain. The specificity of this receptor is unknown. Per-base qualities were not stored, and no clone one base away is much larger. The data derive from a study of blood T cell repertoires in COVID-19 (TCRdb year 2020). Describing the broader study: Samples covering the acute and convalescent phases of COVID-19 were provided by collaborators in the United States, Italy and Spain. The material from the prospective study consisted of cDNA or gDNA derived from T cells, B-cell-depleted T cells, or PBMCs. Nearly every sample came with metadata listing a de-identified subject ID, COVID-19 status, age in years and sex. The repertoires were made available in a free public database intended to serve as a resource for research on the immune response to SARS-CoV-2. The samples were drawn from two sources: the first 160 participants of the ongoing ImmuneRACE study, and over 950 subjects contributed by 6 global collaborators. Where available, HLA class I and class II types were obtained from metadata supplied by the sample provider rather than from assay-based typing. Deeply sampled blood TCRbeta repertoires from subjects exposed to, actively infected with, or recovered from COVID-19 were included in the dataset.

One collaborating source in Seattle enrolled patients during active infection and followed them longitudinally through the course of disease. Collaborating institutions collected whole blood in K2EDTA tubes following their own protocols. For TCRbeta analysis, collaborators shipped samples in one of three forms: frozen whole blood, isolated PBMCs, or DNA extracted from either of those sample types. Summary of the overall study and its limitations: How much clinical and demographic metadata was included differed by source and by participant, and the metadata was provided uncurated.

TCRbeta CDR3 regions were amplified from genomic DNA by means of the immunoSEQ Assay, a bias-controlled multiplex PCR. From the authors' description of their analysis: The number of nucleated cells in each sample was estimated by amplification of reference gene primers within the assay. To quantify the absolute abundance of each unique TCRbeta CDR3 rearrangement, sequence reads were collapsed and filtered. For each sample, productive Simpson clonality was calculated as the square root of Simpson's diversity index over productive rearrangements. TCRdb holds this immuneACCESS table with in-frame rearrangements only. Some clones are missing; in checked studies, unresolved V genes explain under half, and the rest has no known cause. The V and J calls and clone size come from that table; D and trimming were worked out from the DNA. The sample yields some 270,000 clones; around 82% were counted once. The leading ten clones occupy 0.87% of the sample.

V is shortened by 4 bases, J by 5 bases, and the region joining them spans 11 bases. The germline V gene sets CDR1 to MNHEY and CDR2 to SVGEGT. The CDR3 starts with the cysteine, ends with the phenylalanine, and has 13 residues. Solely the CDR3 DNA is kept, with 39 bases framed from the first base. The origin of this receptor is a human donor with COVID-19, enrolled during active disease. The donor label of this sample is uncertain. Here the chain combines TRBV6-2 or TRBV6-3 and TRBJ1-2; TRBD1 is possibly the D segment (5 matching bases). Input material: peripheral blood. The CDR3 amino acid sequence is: CASSSEGLYGYTF. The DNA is TGTGCCAGCAGTTCCGAGGGACTGTATGGCTACACCTTC.